The rows below give T cell receptor beta chains drawn from one sample of a study of blood T cell repertoires in COVID-19. The method was immunoSEQ multiplex PCR; TCRdb's version includes in-frame clones alone and lacks a portion of them. The sample contains more than 100,000 clones, approximately 80% of which appear only once. Sequenced: peripheral blood. These receptors were obtained from a human donor in a cohort sampled during active COVID-19. Both conserved end residues are part of each CDR3. The order of the fields is V gene, J gene, clone size, D gene, CDR3 protein, CDR3 DNA. The D gene is left open where the match is weak. Rows may omit the clone size; those that give it use once, few, many or a size class.

TRBV5-6,TRBJ1-2,-,-,CASSFQGSLYGYTF,TGTGCCAGCAGCTTCCAGGGGTCCCTATATGGCTACACCTTC
TRBV7-3,TRBJ1-6,-,TRBD1,CASSSATGGSYNSPLHF,TGTGCCAGCAGCTCCGCGACAGGGGGCTCCTATAATTCACCCCTCCACTTT
TRBV5-4,TRBJ1-3,-,-,CASSLYGGATIYF,TGTGCCAGCAGCTTGTACGGTGGAGCCACCATATATTTT
TRBV7-3,TRBJ2-2,-,-,CASSLNKSPGELFF,TGTGCCAGCAGCTTAAACAAGTCCCCCGGGGAGCTGTTTTTT
TRBV5-1,TRBJ1-2,few,-,CASSLEYYYGYTF,TGCGCCAGCAGCTTGGAATATTACTATGGCTACACCTTC
TRBV5-8,TRBJ1-1,-,-,CASSSQGGNTEAFF,TGTGCCAGCAGCTCACAAGGGGGGAACACTGAAGCTTTCTTT
TRBV19,TRBJ2-1,-,TRBD2,CASSIQSRGGGLGNEQFF,TGTGCCAGTAGTATACAGAGCCGCGGCGGGGGGCTGGGGAATGAGCAGTTCTTC
TRBV5-6,TRBJ2-7,once,-,CASSAGLPSSYEQYF,TGTGCCAGCAGCGCGGGACTCCCGAGCTCCTACGAGCAGTACTTC
TRBV29-1,TRBJ2-3,-,-,CSVELGHTDTQYF,TGCAGCGTTGAGTTGGGGCACACAGATACGCAGTATTTT
TRBV19,TRBJ2-3,-,-,CASRTVTGDTQYF,TGTGCCAGCAGGACTGTTACGGGGGATACGCAGTATTTT
TRBV2,TRBJ1-6,-,-,CASSEDEASPLHF,TGTGCCAGCAGTGAAGACGAGGCCTCACCCCTCCACTTT
TRBV7-9,TRBJ2-6,-,-,CASSLTGNAGANVLTF,TGTGCCAGCAGCCTCACCGGGAATGCTGGGGCCAACGTCCTGACTTTC
TRBV21-1,TRBJ2-3,-,-,CASSKRQRADTDTQYF,TGTGCCAGCAGCAAACGGCAGAGGGCCGACACAGATACGCAGTATTTT
TRBV11-2,TRBJ2-7,-,TRBD2,CASSFQIGLAKYEQYF,TGTGCCAGCAGCTTTCAGATAGGACTAGCGAAGTACGAGCAGTACTTC
TRBV30,TRBJ2-3,-,TRBD2,CAWMPERGPKDTQYF,TGTGCCTGGATGCCTGAGCGGGGGCCCAAAGATACGCAGTATTTT
TRBV2,TRBJ1-2,-,-,CASSAGRGYTF,TGTGCCAGCAGCGCGGGGCGTGGCTACACCTTC
TRBV19,TRBJ1-1,-,-,CASNTGQRMNTEAFF,TGTGCCAGCAATACCGGACAGAGGATGAACACTGAAGCTTTCTTT